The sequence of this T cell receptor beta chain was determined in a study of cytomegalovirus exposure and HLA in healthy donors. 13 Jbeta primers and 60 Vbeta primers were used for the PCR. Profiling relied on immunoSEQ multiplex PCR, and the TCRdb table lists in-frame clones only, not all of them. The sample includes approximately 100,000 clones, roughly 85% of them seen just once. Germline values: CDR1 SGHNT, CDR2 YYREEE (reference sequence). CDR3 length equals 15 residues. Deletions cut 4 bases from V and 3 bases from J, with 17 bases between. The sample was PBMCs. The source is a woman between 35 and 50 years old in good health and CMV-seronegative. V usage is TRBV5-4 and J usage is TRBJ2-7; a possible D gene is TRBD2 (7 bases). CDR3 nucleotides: TGTGCCAGCAGCCCCCGGGGGGCCTCGCACTACGAGCAGTACTTC. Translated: CASSPRGASHYEQYF. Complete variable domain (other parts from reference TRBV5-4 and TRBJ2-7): ETGVTQSPTHLIKTRGQQVTLRCSSQSGHNTVSWYQQALGQGPQFIFQYYREEENGRGNFPPRFSGLQFPNYSSELNVNALELDDSALYLCASSPRGASHYEQYFGPGTRLTVT.